Listed below are T cell receptor beta chains from one sample, sequenced in a study of cytomegalovirus exposure and HLA in healthy donors. Data came from immunoSEQ multiplex PCR; TCRdb stores just in-frame clones and leaves some out. Of 120,000 or so clones listed, approximately 8% are singletons. The specimen was PBMCs. These receptors were collected from a woman aged 40 to 55 in good health and CMV-seropositive. Each CDR3 is given with its conserved first and last residue. The D gene is left open where the match is weak. Part of the rows lack a size; the others show once, few, many or a class for expanded clones.

CDR3aa: CASSESRRGGRQRTNTEAFF; CDR3nt: TGCGCCAGCAGTGAGTCCAGGCGGGGGGGCCGACAGAGAACGAACACTGAAGCTTTCTTT; abundance: NA; v_gene: TRBV10-2; j_gene: TRBJ1-1; d_gene: NA
CDR3aa: CASRGPGQGQLHYEQYF; CDR3nt: TGTGCCAGTAGAGGTCCGGGACAGGGCCAGCTACACTACGAGCAGTACTTC; abundance: few; v_gene: TRBV19; j_gene: TRBJ2-7; d_gene: TRBD1
CDR3aa: CASSPRQGAYYEQYF; CDR3nt: TGCGCCAGCAGCCCAAGACAGGGGGCTTACTACGAGCAGTACTTC; abundance: few; v_gene: TRBV5-1; j_gene: TRBJ2-7; d_gene: TRBD1
CDR3aa: CATSRGQVISTNEKLFF; CDR3nt: TGTGCCACCAGCAGAGGACAGGTGATCTCAACTAATGAAAAACTGTTTTTT; abundance: few; v_gene: TRBV15; j_gene: TRBJ1-4; d_gene: NA
CDR3aa: CASSLAGGGTEAFF; CDR3nt: TGCGCCAGCAGCTTGGCAGGGGGCGGCACTGAAGCTTTCTTT; abundance: NA; v_gene: TRBV5-1; j_gene: TRBJ1-1; d_gene: TRBD1
CDR3aa: CASGLGTGVTEAFF; CDR3nt: TGTGCTAGTGGTTTGGGGACAGGGGTCACTGAAGCTTTCTTT; abundance: NA; v_gene: TRBV12-5; j_gene: TRBJ1-1; d_gene: TRBD1
CDR3aa: CASSGPGQGNSPLHF; CDR3nt: TGTGCCAGCAGTGGTCCGGGACAGGGTAATTCACCCCTCCACTTT; abundance: NA; v_gene: TRBV6-5; j_gene: TRBJ1-6; d_gene: TRBD1
CDR3aa: CASSLVPSNTEAFF; CDR3nt: TGCGCCAGCAGCTTGGTCCCCTCGAACACTGAAGCTTTCTTT; abundance: few; v_gene: TRBV5-1; j_gene: TRBJ1-1; d_gene: NA
CDR3aa: CASSQTGNYGYTF; CDR3nt: TGTGCCAGCAGCCAGACAGGAAACTATGGCTACACCTTC; abundance: few; v_gene: TRBV5-4; j_gene: TRBJ1-2; d_gene: NA
CDR3aa: CASRARGFQPQHF; CDR3nt: TGTGCCAGCAGAGCTAGGGGGTTTCAGCCCCAGCATTTT; abundance: NA; v_gene: TRBV28; j_gene: TRBJ1-5; d_gene: NA
CDR3aa: CASSAGQGANSPLHF; CDR3nt: TGCGCCAGCAGCGCCGGACAGGGGGCGAATTCACCCCTCCACTTT; abundance: few; v_gene: TRBV5-1; j_gene: TRBJ1-6; d_gene: TRBD1
CDR3aa: CASSGLAGGQNTDTQYF; CDR3nt: TGCGCCAGCAGCGGACTAGCGGGGGGGCAAAACACAGATACGCAGTATTTT; abundance: NA; v_gene: TRBV5-1; j_gene: TRBJ2-3; d_gene: TRBD2
CDR3aa: CAISLAEQNNEQFF; CDR3nt: TGTGCCATCAGTTTAGCGGAGCAAAACAATGAGCAGTTCTTC; abundance: medium-sized; v_gene: TRBV10-3; j_gene: TRBJ2-1; d_gene: NA
CDR3aa: CASSLGQNTGELFF; CDR3nt: TGTGCCAGCAGCTTGGGACAGAACACCGGGGAGCTGTTTTTT; abundance: NA; v_gene: TRBV7-9; j_gene: TRBJ2-2; d_gene: NA
CDR3aa: CASSGDREETQYF; CDR3nt: TGTGCCAGCAGCGGGGACAGGGAAGAGACCCAGTACTTC; abundance: few; v_gene: TRBV7-6; j_gene: TRBJ2-5; d_gene: TRBD1
CDR3aa: CASSLTSGGEQYF; CDR3nt: TGTGCCAGCAGCCTGACTAGCGGTGGCGAGCAGTACTTC; abundance: NA; v_gene: TRBV9; j_gene: TRBJ2-7; d_gene: TRBD2
CDR3aa: CASSASAGGPDEQFF; CDR3nt: TGTGCCAGCAGTGCTTCCGCGGGGGGGCCCGATGAGCAGTTCTTC; abundance: few; v_gene: TRBV6-5; j_gene: TRBJ2-1; d_gene: TRBD2
CDR3aa: CASSPLVGRPGPSDTQYF; CDR3nt: TGTGCCAGCAGTCCCCTAGTGGGGCGACCAGGTCCGTCAGATACGCAGTATTTT; abundance: NA; v_gene: TRBV28; j_gene: TRBJ2-3; d_gene: NA
CDR3aa: CASSGQGATDTQYF; CDR3nt: TGTGCCAGCAGTGGTCAGGGGGCCACAGATACGCAGTATTTT; abundance: few; v_gene: TRBV2; j_gene: TRBJ2-3; d_gene: TRBD1
CDR3aa: CASSLGRTQETQYF; CDR3nt: TGTGCCAGCAGCTTAGGGAGGACCCAAGAGACCCAGTACTTC; abundance: few; v_gene: TRBV7-8; j_gene: TRBJ2-5; d_gene: NA
CDR3aa: CASSLAGGQGTQPQHF; CDR3nt: TGTGCCAGCAGCTTGGCGGGGGGACAGGGGACTCAGCCCCAGCATTTT; abundance: NA; v_gene: TRBV5-5; j_gene: TRBJ1-5; d_gene: TRBD1
CDR3aa: CASSPGTLNTEAFF; CDR3nt: TGTGCCAGCAGCCCCGGGACATTGAACACTGAAGCTTTCTTT; abundance: NA; v_gene: TRBV6-5; j_gene: TRBJ1-1; d_gene: NA
CDR3aa: CASSSDRGHETQYF; CDR3nt: TGCGCCAGCAGTTCCGACAGGGGGCATGAGACCCAGTACTTC; abundance: few; v_gene: TRBV4-1; j_gene: TRBJ2-5; d_gene: TRBD1
CDR3aa: CASSLTRDTQETQYF; CDR3nt: TGTGCCAGCAGTCTTACCCGGGACACACAAGAGACCCAGTACTTC; abundance: few; v_gene: TRBV6-1; j_gene: TRBJ2-5; d_gene: NA
CDR3aa: CASSGQQMIAGELFF; CDR3nt: TGTGCCAGCAGTGGACAGCAAATGATCGCCGGGGAGCTGTTTTTT; abundance: once; v_gene: TRBV2; j_gene: TRBJ2-2; d_gene: NA
CDR3aa: CASTGDREYGYTF; CDR3nt: TGTGCCAGCACCGGGGACAGGGAATATGGCTACACCTTC; abundance: few; v_gene: TRBV6-5; j_gene: TRBJ1-2; d_gene: TRBD1
CDR3aa: CAWSVGGGWEDTQYF; CDR3nt: TGTGCCTGGAGTGTAGGGGGGGGGTGGGAAGATACGCAGTATTTT; abundance: few; v_gene: TRBV30; j_gene: TRBJ2-3; d_gene: NA
CDR3aa: CASSYPGETQYF; CDR3nt: TGTGCCAGCAGTTACCCGGGAGAGACCCAGTACTTC; abundance: NA; v_gene: TRBV27; j_gene: TRBJ2-5; d_gene: NA
CDR3aa: CASRWTGDNYGYTF; CDR3nt: TGTGCCAGCAGATGGACAGGGGATAACTATGGCTACACCTTC; abundance: NA; v_gene: TRBV28; j_gene: TRBJ1-2; d_gene: TRBD1
CDR3aa: CASSLPNPGTGTYEQYF; CDR3nt: TGTGCCAGCAGCTTGCCAAATCCCGGGACAGGGACCTACGAGCAGTACTTC; abundance: few; v_gene: TRBV5-6; j_gene: TRBJ2-7; d_gene: TRBD1
CDR3aa: CASNRQPNEKLFF; CDR3nt: TGTGCCAGCAACCGACAGCCTAATGAAAAACTGTTTTTT; abundance: NA; v_gene: TRBV2; j_gene: TRBJ1-4; d_gene: NA
CDR3aa: CASSPGHSYEQYF; CDR3nt: TGTGCCAGCAGTCCAGGTCATTCCTACGAGCAGTACTTC; abundance: NA; v_gene: TRBV6-5; j_gene: TRBJ2-7; d_gene: NA
CDR3aa: CASSLRSYGYTF; CDR3nt: TGTGCCAGCAGCCTCCGGTCCTATGGCTACACCTTC; abundance: few; v_gene: TRBV7-2; j_gene: TRBJ1-2; d_gene: NA
CDR3aa: CASRLDTEQFF; CDR3nt: TGTGCCAGCAGACTTGACACCGAGCAGTTCTTC; abundance: NA; v_gene: TRBV28; j_gene: TRBJ2-1; d_gene: NA
CDR3aa: CASRKSGTGAYEQYF; CDR3nt: TGTGCCAGCAGGAAAAGCGGGACAGGCGCCTACGAGCAGTACTTC; abundance: few; v_gene: TRBV28; j_gene: TRBJ2-7; d_gene: NA
CDR3aa: CASSLEAAKYEQYF; CDR3nt: TGTGCCAGCAGTTTGGAGGCAGCCAAGTACGAGCAGTACTTC; abundance: NA; v_gene: TRBV27; j_gene: TRBJ2-7; d_gene: NA
CDR3aa: CASTLGSFAETQYF; CDR3nt: TGTGCCAGCACCCTCGGGAGCTTCGCGGAGACCCAGTACTTC; abundance: NA; v_gene: TRBV7-6; j_gene: TRBJ2-5; d_gene: NA
CDR3aa: CASSPELGTGGYGYTF; CDR3nt: TGTGCCAGCTCACCAGAATTAGGGACAGGTGGCTATGGCTACACCTTC; abundance: NA; v_gene: TRBV18; j_gene: TRBJ1-2; d_gene: TRBD1
CDR3aa: CATSKNTGPNSPLHF; CDR3nt: TGTGCCACCAGCAAAAATACAGGGCCCAATTCACCCCTCCACTTT; abundance: few; v_gene: TRBV15; j_gene: TRBJ1-6; d_gene: NA
CDR3aa: CASSVRLGDTEAFF; CDR3nt: TGTGCCAGCAGTGTTAGGCTCGGAGACACTGAAGCTTTCTTT; abundance: few; v_gene: TRBV2; j_gene: TRBJ1-1; d_gene: NA
CDR3aa: CASSSPGQYNSPLHF; CDR3nt: TGTGCCAGCAGTTCCCCGGGACAGTATAATTCACCCCTCCACTTT; abundance: NA; v_gene: TRBV27; j_gene: TRBJ1-6; d_gene: TRBD1
CDR3aa: CASSVLAGADTQYF; CDR3nt: TGTGCCAGTAGTGTCCTAGCGGGGGCAGATACGCAGTATTTT; abundance: few; v_gene: TRBV19; j_gene: TRBJ2-3; d_gene: TRBD2
CDR3aa: CASSFGHEDQPQHF; CDR3nt: TGCGCCAGCAGCTTTGGTCACGAGGATCAGCCCCAGCATTTT; abundance: few; v_gene: TRBV5-1; j_gene: TRBJ1-5; d_gene: NA
CDR3aa: CASSLSDRKKNTEAFF; CDR3nt: TGCGCCAGCAGCTTGTCGGACAGAAAAAAGAACACTGAAGCTTTCTTT; abundance: NA; v_gene: TRBV5-1; j_gene: TRBJ1-1; d_gene: NA
CDR3aa: CASRGTANQPQHF; CDR3nt: TGTGCCAGCAGGGGGACAGCCAATCAGCCCCAGCATTTT; abundance: few; v_gene: TRBV27; j_gene: TRBJ1-5; d_gene: TRBD1